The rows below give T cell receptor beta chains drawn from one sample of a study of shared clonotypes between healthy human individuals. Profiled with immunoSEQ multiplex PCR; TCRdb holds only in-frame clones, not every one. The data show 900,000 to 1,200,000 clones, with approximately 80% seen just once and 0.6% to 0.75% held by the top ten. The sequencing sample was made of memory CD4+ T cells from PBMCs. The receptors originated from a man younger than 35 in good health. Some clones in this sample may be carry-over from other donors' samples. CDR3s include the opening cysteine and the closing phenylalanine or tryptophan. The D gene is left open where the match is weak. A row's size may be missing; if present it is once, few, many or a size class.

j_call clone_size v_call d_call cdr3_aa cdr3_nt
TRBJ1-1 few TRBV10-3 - CAISEGYTEAFF TGTGCCATCAGTGAAGGGTATACTGAAGCTTTCTTT
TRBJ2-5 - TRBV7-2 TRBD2 CASSSGLAGPQETQYF TGTGCCAGCAGCTCGGGCCTAGCGGGACCCCAAGAGACCCAGTACTTC
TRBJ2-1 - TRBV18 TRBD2 CASSPGLVAYNEQFF TGTGCCAGCTCACCCGGACTAGTAGCCTACAATGAGCAGTTCTTC
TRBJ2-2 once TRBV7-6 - CASSRLTGTTGELFF TGTGCCAGCAGCCGCCTAACCGGGACCACCGGGGAGCTGTTTTTT
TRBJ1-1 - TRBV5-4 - CASSFPANTEAFF TGTGCCAGCAGCTTCCCCGCGAACACTGAAGCTTTCTTT
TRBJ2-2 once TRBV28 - CASRGSYTNTGELFF TGTGCCAGCAGGGGGTCCTATACGAACACCGGGGAGCTGTTTTTT
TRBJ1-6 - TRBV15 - CATSRDPNSPLHF TGTGCCACCAGCAGAGATCCCAATTCACCCCTCCACTTT
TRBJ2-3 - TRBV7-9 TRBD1 CASSPGQGDTDTQYF TGTGCCAGCAGCCCGGGACAGGGGGACACAGATACGCAGTATTTT
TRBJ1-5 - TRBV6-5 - CASSRGSGNQPQHF TGTGCCAGCAGCCGGGGCTCGGGCAATCAGCCCCAGCATTTT
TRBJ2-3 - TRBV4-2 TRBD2 CASSQVLFRAGGLADTQYF TGTGCCAGCAGCCAAGTTCTGTTTCGAGCGGGAGGGTTGGCAGATACGCAGTATTTT
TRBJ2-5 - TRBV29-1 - CSVERGEETQYF TGCAGCGTTGAGCGGGGTGAGGAGACCCAGTACTTC
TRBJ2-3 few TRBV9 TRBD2 CASSAQPGLAGGSDTQYF TGTGCCAGCAGCGCCCAACCGGGACTAGCGGGAGGTTCAGATACGCAGTATTTT
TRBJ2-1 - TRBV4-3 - CASSQDRRTSNEQFF TGCGCCAGCAGCCAAGATCGCAGGACTTCCAATGAGCAGTTCTTC
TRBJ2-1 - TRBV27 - CASSLAPNTYNEQFF TGTGCCAGCAGTTTAGCGCCTAATACCTACAATGAGCAGTTCTTC
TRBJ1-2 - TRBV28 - CASSLLHGSAGGGYTF TGTGCCAGCAGTTTACTTCATGGGTCTGCGGGAGGTGGCTACACCTTC
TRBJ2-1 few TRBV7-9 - CASSLNYEQFF TGTGCCAGCAGCTTAAATTATGAGCAGTTCTTC
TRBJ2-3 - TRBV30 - CAWSISGHTDTQYF TGTGCCTGGAGTATTAGCGGCCACACAGATACGCAGTATTTT
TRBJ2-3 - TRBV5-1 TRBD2 CASGRVTDTQYF TGCGCCAGCGGGAGGGTTACAGATACGCAGTATTTT
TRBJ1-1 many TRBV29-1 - CSVDHRWGRANTEAFF TGCAGCGTTGATCATCGGTGGGGGAGGGCGAACACTGAAGCTTTCTTT
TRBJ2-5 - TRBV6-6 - CASSYAQGGRETQYF TGTGCCAGCAGTTACGCCCAGGGGGGGAGGGAGACCCAGTACTTC
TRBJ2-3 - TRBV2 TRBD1 CASSDYRGADTQYF TGTGCCAGCAGTGATTACAGGGGCGCAGATACGCAGTATTTT
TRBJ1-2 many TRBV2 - CASRVQGYGYTF TGTGCCAGCAGAGTGCAGGGGTATGGCTACACCTTC
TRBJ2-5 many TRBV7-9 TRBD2 CASSLGVAGETQYF TGTGCCAGCAGCTTGGGGGTAGCGGGAGAGACCCAGTACTTC
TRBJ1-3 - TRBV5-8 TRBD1 CASSLDRGGNTIYF TGTGCCAGCAGCTTGGACAGGGGTGGAAACACCATATATTTT
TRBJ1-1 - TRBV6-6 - CASSYFSGGRTEAFF TGTGCCAGCAGTTACTTTTCAGGTGGGCGCACTGAAGCTTTCTTT
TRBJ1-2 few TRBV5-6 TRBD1 CASSLTETGALSSNYGYTF TGTGCCAGCAGCTTGACGGAGACAGGGGCCCTCTCATCTAACTATGGCTACACCTTC
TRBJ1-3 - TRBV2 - CASSETPGNTIYF TGTGCCAGCAGTGAGACACCTGGAAACACCATATATTTT
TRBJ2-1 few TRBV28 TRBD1 CASSSTGGVGQFF TGTGCCAGCAGTTCGACAGGGGGCGTAGGGCAGTTCTTC
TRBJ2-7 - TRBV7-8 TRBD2 CASSSGTRYEQYF TGTGCCAGCAGCTCCGGGACTAGGTACGAGCAGTACTTC
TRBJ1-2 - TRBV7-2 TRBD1 CASSLDRGSGYTF TGTGCCAGCAGCCTCGACAGGGGTTCTGGCTACACCTTC
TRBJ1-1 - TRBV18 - CASSAGGTEAFF TGTGCCAGCTCAGCTGGGGGCACTGAAGCTTTCTTT
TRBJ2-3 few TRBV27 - CASRLNGHTDTQYF TGTGCCAGCAGACTTAACGGGCACACAGATACGCAGTATTTT
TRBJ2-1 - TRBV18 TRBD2 CASSIAGGGHNEQFF TGTGCCAGCTCAATAGCGGGAGGGGGCCACAATGAGCAGTTCTTC
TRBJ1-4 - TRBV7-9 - CASSPGVGNEKLFF TGTGCCAGCAGCCCGGGTGTTGGGAATGAAAAACTGTTTTTT
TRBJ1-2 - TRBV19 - CASSQIGGYGYTF TGTGCCAGTAGCCAGATAGGGGGATATGGCTACACCTTC
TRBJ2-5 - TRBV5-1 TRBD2 CASSGLAGPQETQYF TGCGCCAGCAGCGGGCTAGCGGGCCCCCAAGAGACCCAGTACTTC
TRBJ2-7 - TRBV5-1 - CASSYDGYEQYF TGCGCCAGCAGTTATGACGGCTACGAGCAGTACTTC
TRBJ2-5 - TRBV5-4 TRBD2 CASSLGEYGRDGETQYF TGTGCCAGCAGCTTGGGCGAATACGGGAGGGACGGAGAGACCCAGTACTTC
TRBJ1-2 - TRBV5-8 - CASSIPRSNYGYTF TGTGCCAGCAGCATACCCCGGAGTAACTATGGCTACACCTTC
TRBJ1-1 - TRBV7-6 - CASSLARANTEAFF TGTGCCAGCAGCTTAGCCAGGGCGAACACTGAAGCTTTCTTT
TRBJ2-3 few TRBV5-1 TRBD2 CASSQISGRGTDTQYF TGCGCCAGCAGCCAAATCAGCGGGAGGGGGACAGATACGCAGTATTTT
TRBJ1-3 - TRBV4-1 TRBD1 CASSQGGTGYRNTIYF TGCGCCAGCAGCCAAGGCGGGACAGGATACCGAAACACCATATATTTT
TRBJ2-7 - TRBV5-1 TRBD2 CASSLESGLAGRGQYF TGCGCCAGCAGCTTGGAATCGGGACTAGCGGGGCGCGGGCAGTACTTC
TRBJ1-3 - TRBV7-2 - CASVLPGISGNTIYF TGTGCCAGCGTATTGCCAGGGATCTCTGGAAACACCATATATTTT
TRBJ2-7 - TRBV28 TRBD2 CASSRTSGPYEQYF TGTGCCAGCAGTAGGACTAGCGGACCCTACGAGCAGTACTTC